Reported below is one TCR beta chain. The entry originates in a study of cytomegalovirus exposure and HLA in healthy donors. The germline V gene has CDR1 SGHTA and CDR2 FQGTGA. CDR3 length: 14 amino acids. V shed 4 bases, J shed 7 bases, and the junction held 1 base outside the gene matches. In the PCR, 60 Vbeta and 13 Jbeta primers were used. Clones were read by immunoSEQ multiplex PCR, and TCRdb kept only the in-frame ones, dropping some. The profile shows over 150,000 clones, 74% of them singletons. The rearrangement joins TRBV7-3 to TRBJ1-6; 10 nucleotides align to TRBD1. This TCR was recovered from a man aged 25-40 years in good health and CMV-seronegative. The sequencing input was PBMCs. The CDR3 reads CASSSGQGNSPLHF. CDR3 nucleotide sequence: TGTGCCAGCAGCTCGGGACAGGGGAATTCACCCCTCCACTTT. The variable domain in full, completed from reference TRBV7-3 and TRBJ1-6, reads GAGVSQTPSNKVTEKGKYVELRCDPISGHTALYWYRQSLGQGPEFLIYFQGTGAADDSGLPNDRFFAVRPEGSVSTLKIQRTERGDSAVYLCASSSGQGNSPLHFGNGTRLTVT.